A selection of T cell receptor beta chains follows, all from one sample in a study of OX40 agonist ivuxolimab in advanced cancers. Clones were sequenced by immunoSEQ multiplex PCR, and TCRdb holds only the in-frame ones, with some missing. In the table there are fewer than 35,000 clones, approximately 80% of which are singletons. Material: CD4+ or CD8+ T cells sorted from blood, obtained in a trial of the OX40 agonist ivuxolimab. The source is an adult with an advanced solid tumor such as melanoma, head and neck, liver or kidney cancer. The CDR3 runs from the conserved cysteine through the conserved F or W. A D gene is named only where the DNA matches it firmly. Size is omitted from some rows. Given values are once, few, many or a class for expanded clones.

clone_size	v_call	j_call	d_call	cdr3_aa	cdr3_nt
once	TRBV27	TRBJ2-3	-	CASSPGRVRTDTQYF	TGTGCCAGCAGTCCGGGACGGGTTCGCACAGATACGCAGTATTTT
-	TRBV25-1	TRBJ1-2	-	CASAPGDYGYTF	TGTGCCAGCGCACCAGGGGACTATGGCTACACCTTC
-	TRBV7-8	TRBJ2-7	-	CASSLGGSGQYF	TGTGCCAGCAGCTTAGGCGGGTCGGGGCAGTACTTC
-	TRBV10-3	TRBJ2-1	-	CAISDPMMPTVFVHNEQFF	TGTGCCATCAGTGACCCTATGATGCCGACAGTATTCGTCCACAATGAGCAGTTCTTC
-	TRBV29-1	TRBJ2-1	TRBD2	CSVSSRLAGYNEQFF	TGCAGCGTTTCCTCCCGACTAGCGGGATACAATGAGCAGTTCTTC
-	TRBV11-1	TRBJ2-3	TRBD2	CASSQTSGRPLSTDTQYF	TGTGCCAGCAGCCAGACTAGCGGGAGGCCTCTTAGCACAGATACGCAGTATTTT
-	TRBV7-9	TRBJ2-5	TRBD2	CASSLGAQRGGQETQYF	TGTGCCAGCAGCTTAGGAGCCCAGCGGGGGGGCCAAGAGACCCAGTACTTC
-	TRBV19	TRBJ2-3	TRBD2	CASRSFGLAVHTDTQYF	TGTGCCAGTAGGTCTTTCGGCCTAGCGGTGCACACAGATACGCAGTATTTT
few	TRBV5-5	TRBJ2-1	TRBD2	CASRLLGTSGSNEQFF	TGTGCCAGCAGATTACTTGGTACTAGCGGTTCCAATGAGCAGTTCTTC
-	TRBV4-1	TRBJ2-7	TRBD2	CASSQGLAASYEQYF	TGCGCCAGCAGCCAAGGGCTAGCGGCCTCCTACGAGCAGTACTTC
-	TRBV27	TRBJ2-7	-	CASSPRQGSGLVYEQYF	TGTGCCAGCAGTCCCCGACAGGGATCAGGACTAGTCTACGAGCAGTACTTC
-	TRBV6-5	TRBJ2-2	-	CAHGGGEGGELFF	TGTGCCCACGGAGGGGGCGAGGGCGGGGAGCTGTTTTTT
-	TRBV5-5	TRBJ2-7	-	CASSLGTGWSSYEQYF	TGTGCCAGCAGCTTGGGGACGGGCTGGAGCTCCTACGAGCAGTACTTC
few	TRBV5-4	TRBJ1-2	-	CASSLTGSSGYTF	TGTGCCAGCAGCTTAACAGGATCTAGTGGCTACACCTTC
-	TRBV19	TRBJ1-5	-	CASSIPGARGQPQHF	TGTGCCAGTAGTATTCCAGGGGCGCGGGGTCAGCCCCAGCATTTT
-	TRBV6-5	TRBJ2-5	-	CASGRMGGETQYF	TGTGCCAGCGGCCGTATGGGTGGGGAGACCCAGTACTTC
-	TRBV5-4	TRBJ2-3	TRBD2	CASSLDASGGRTDTQYF	TGTGCCAGCAGCTTGGATGCTAGCGGGGGTCGCACAGATACGCAGTATTTT
few	TRBV18	TRBJ2-5	-	CASSPQETQYF	TGTGCCAGCTCACCCCAAGAGACCCAGTACTTC
once	TRBV9	TRBJ2-1	-	CASSVVGTLGYNEQFF	TGTGCCAGCAGCGTAGTCGGGACCCTTGGCTACAATGAGCAGTTCTTC
-	TRBV2	TRBJ2-3	-	CASSDMRYRVVTQYF	TGTGCCAGCAGTGATATGAGATACAGGGTTGTCACGCAGTATTTT
-	TRBV5-4	TRBJ2-1	TRBD2	CASTEAGVSLNEQFF	TGTGCCAGCACGGAAGCGGGAGTCTCCCTCAATGAGCAGTTCTTC
-	TRBV27	TRBJ1-1	-	CASSLDSREWGTEAFF	TGTGCCAGCAGTTTAGATAGCAGGGAATGGGGCACTGAAGCTTTCTTT
once	TRBV2	TRBJ1-4	TRBD1	CASMGEQGTSEKLFF	TGTGCCAGCATGGGCGAACAGGGGACGAGTGAAAAACTGTTTTTT
-	TRBV7-2	TRBJ2-7	-	CASSLGGTPYEQYF	TGTGCCAGCAGCTTAGGAGGGACTCCCTACGAGCAGTACTTC
few	TRBV29-1	TRBJ2-1	-	CSVEEVWGYNEQFF	TGCAGCGTTGAAGAGGTTTGGGGATACAATGAGCAGTTCTTC
once	TRBV11-2	TRBJ2-1	-	CASSLTHREQFF	TGTGCCAGCAGCCTCACCCACAGGGAGCAGTTCTTC
-	TRBV21-1	TRBJ1-1	-	CASSNWRGQGQMNTEAFF	TGTGCCAGCAGCAACTGGAGAGGACAGGGCCAGATGAACACTGAAGCTTTCTTT
-	TRBV6-4	TRBJ2-1	TRBD2	CASRKRGGLGEQFF	TGTGCCAGCAGGAAGCGGGGGGGATTAGGTGAGCAGTTCTTC
once	TRBV6-4	TRBJ2-2	TRBD1	CASSEQGHTGELFF	TGTGCCAGCAGTGAACAGGGGCACACCGGGGAGCTGTTTTTT
-	TRBV29-1	TRBJ2-1	TRBD2	CSVATPGLAGVDEQFF	TGCAGCGTTGCCACACCGGGACTAGCGGGGGTGGATGAGCAGTTCTTC
-	TRBV6-1	TRBJ1-5	TRBD1	CASSSTGGQGQPQHF	TGTGCCAGCAGTTCGACAGGGGGCCAGGGTCAGCCCCAGCATTTT
few	TRBV7-8	TRBJ2-7	-	CASSLARPGEGYEQYF	TGTGCCAGCAGCTTAGCGCGCCCAGGGGAGGGTTACGAGCAGTACTTC
-	TRBV28	TRBJ1-1	-	CASAVGGWGADTEAFF	TGTGCCAGCGCAGTTGGAGGGTGGGGAGCCGACACTGAAGCTTTCTTT
-	TRBV28	TRBJ2-5	-	CASKINSQETQYF	TGTGCCAGCAAAATTAACAGTCAAGAGACCCAGTACTTC
-	TRBV4-1	TRBJ1-5	TRBD1	CARPTGGWYYRSNQPQHF	TGCGCCAGACCTACAGGGGGCTGGTATTATAGGAGCAATCAGCCCCAGCATTTT
-	TRBV5-5	TRBJ1-4	-	CASSFFEGTRGEKLFF	TGTGCCAGCAGCTTTTTTGAAGGCACAAGGGGTGAAAAACTGTTTTTT
-	TRBV29-1	TRBJ1-5	-	CSVAPQRDQPQHF	TGCAGCGTCGCCCCTCAGAGGGATCAGCCCCAGCATTTT
few	TRBV28	TRBJ2-7	-	CASSVTVSYEQYF	TGTGCCAGCAGTGTTACTGTCTCCTACGAGCAGTACTTC
-	TRBV18	TRBJ2-7	TRBD2	CASSPPVSGFSYEQYF	TGTGCCAGCTCACCACCGGTTAGCGGGTTCTCCTACGAGCAGTACTTC
-	TRBV6-1	TRBJ2-7	-	CASSWQGSYEQYF	TGTGCCAGCAGTTGGCAGGGATCCTACGAGCAGTACTTC
-	TRBV5-6	TRBJ2-2	-	CASSPWTHGELFF	TGTGCCAGCAGCCCCTGGACCCACGGGGAGCTGTTTTTT
few	TRBV30	TRBJ1-1	TRBD1	CAWSGQGYTEAFF	TGTGCCTGGAGCGGACAGGGTTACACTGAAGCTTTCTTT
-	TRBV6-6	TRBJ2-7	-	CASIETGGAYEQYF	TGTGCCAGCATCGAGACAGGAGGGGCCTACGAGCAGTACTTC
-	TRBV5-5	TRBJ2-7	-	CASSLRDGSLEQYF	TGTGCCAGCAGCCTCCGGGACGGATCTTTAGAGCAGTACTTC
-	TRBV18	TRBJ2-1	TRBD2	CASSSTGTSGSNEQFF	TGTGCCAGCTCTTCAACTGGGACTAGCGGGAGCAATGAGCAGTTCTTC
-	TRBV10-3	TRBJ2-5	-	CATGDGQETQYF	TGTGCCACCGGGGACGGACAAGAGACCCAGTACTTC
-	TRBV5-1	TRBJ2-7	-	CASSLAPGQPYEQYF	TGCGCCAGCAGCTTGGCCCCAGGACAGCCCTACGAGCAGTACTTC
-	TRBV7-9	TRBJ1-4	-	CASSLDGAFLEKLFF	TGTGCCAGCAGCTTAGATGGGGCCTTCCTTGAAAAACTGTTTTTT
-	TRBV4-3	TRBJ2-7	TRBD2	CASSQNIVKAGGSYEQYF	TGCGCCAGCAGCCAAAATATCGTTAAGGCGGGAGGGTCCTACGAGCAGTACTTC
few	TRBV2	TRBJ2-1	TRBD1	CASSGSGTGGYNEQFF	TGTGCCAGCAGTGGGTCCGGGACAGGGGGCTACAATGAGCAGTTCTTC
-	TRBV11-3	TRBJ2-3	-	CASSSGSSTDTQYF	TGTGCCAGCAGCTCCGGCTCTAGCACCGATACGCAGTATTTT
-	TRBV5-8	TRBJ1-3	-	CASSLGGGNTIYF	TGTGCCAGCAGCTTGGGTGGTGGAAACACCATATATTTT
medium-sized	TRBV11-2	TRBJ2-7	TRBD1	CASSWGDRGGEQYF	TGTGCCAGCAGCTGGGGGGACAGGGGAGGCGAGCAGTACTTC
-	TRBV25-1	TRBJ1-6	-	CASSDPSYNSPLHF	TGTGCCAGCAGTGATCCCTCCTATAATTCACCCCTCCACTTT
-	TRBV11-2	TRBJ1-2	-	CASSLPGNYGYTF	TGTGCCAGCAGCTTACCCGGGAACTATGGCTACACCTTC
few	TRBV28	TRBJ1-1	-	CASSYDRRAFF	TGTGCCAGCAGTTACGACAGAAGGGCTTTCTTT
-	TRBV7-9	TRBJ2-2	-	CASSSGTSSNTGELFF	TGTGCCAGCAGCTCCGGGACTTCCAGTAACACCGGGGAGCTGTTTTTT
-	TRBV28	TRBJ2-7	-	CASSKPGPSYEQYF	TGTGCCAGCAGTAAACCGGGACCCTCCTACGAGCAGTACTTC
few	TRBV28	TRBJ1-1	-	CASSYPGHLNTEAFF	TGTGCCAGCAGTTACCCGGGACATCTGAACACTGAAGCTTTCTTT